This TCR beta chain was captured by sequencing in a study of blood T cell repertoires in COVID-19. Study-wide background: COVID-19 samples, acute and convalescent, were from the United States, Italy and Spain. Sample material is recorded as cDNA or gDNA derived from T cells, B-cell-depleted T cells, or PBMCs.

V was clipped by 0 bases and J by 4 bases, with 16 bases between them. The CDR3 length is 16 residues. Germline V gives CDR1 GTSNPN, CDR2 SVGIG (reference sequence). Per the authors' pipeline: Amplification of reference gene primers provided the estimated nucleated cell counts. This table comes from immunoSEQ multiplex PCR, and its TCRdb copy is limited to in-frame clones, with some not included. D and trimming come from the DNA, and the V and J calls and clone size come from that table. This table has more than 150,000 clones, about 85% appearing once. This receptor was identified in a man aged 18 to 30 with acute or convalescent COVID-19. The chain links TRBV30 to TRBJ1-5; the D is unclear. Sequenced input: peripheral blood. CDR3 protein: CAWSVVGGPGNQPQHF. In DNA form, the CDR3 reads TGTGCCTGGAGTGTTGTAGGCGGTCCTGGGAATCAGCCCCAGCATTTT.